This T cell receptor beta chain appears in the sequencing data of a study of blood T cell repertoires in COVID-19 (dated by TCRdb to 2019 to 2021). Background on the whole study: Samples from collaborators originated in the United States, Italy and Spain and spanned both the acute and convalescent phases of COVID-19. The prospective study material was composed of cDNA or gDNA derived from T cells, B-cell-depleted T cells, or PBMCs. Subjects who had been exposed to COVID-19, were actively infected with it, or had recovered from it provided the deeply sampled blood TCRbeta repertoires that made up the dataset. The repertoires were released in a freely available public database intended as a resource for research on the immune response to SARS-CoV-2. The samples were drawn from the first 160 participants of the ongoing ImmuneRACE study and from more than 1,000 subjects provided by 6 global collaborators. Sample metadata almost always included a de-identified subject ID, COVID-19 status, age in years and sex. Where available, HLA class I and class II types were obtained from metadata supplied by the sample provider rather than from assay-based typing.

Concerning this clone: Its recognized antigen is unknown. Within one base of it there is no much larger clone, and no base qualities were kept.

On the study overall, not on this receptor specifically: The quantity of clinical and demographic metadata differed by source and by participant and was supplied without curation.

The immunoSEQ Assay, a bias-controlled multiplex PCR, was used to amplify TCRbeta CDR3 regions from genomic DNA. Per the source publication's procedure: Within the assay, amplification of reference gene primers was used to estimate how many nucleated cells each sample contained. Sequence reads were collapsed and filtered to measure the absolute abundance of every unique TCRbeta CDR3 rearrangement. For each sample, productive Simpson clonality was calculated as the square root of Simpson's diversity index across productive rearrangements. This immuneACCESS table, as held by TCRdb, lists in-frame sequences with V and J called but not all clones. Of the missing ones, under half trace to an unresolved V gene in checked studies; the others have no known cause. V and J calls and clone size are as listed in that table; D and trimming were resolved from the DNA. This sample gives tens of thousands of clones in total; around nine tenths of them show up just once. Around 3.6% of the sample rests with the top ten.

CDR1 and CDR2 were assigned from the germline V gene as SGHNT and YENEEA. The CDR3 sequence holds 15 residues, the cysteine and phenylalanine included. Only the CDR3 DNA is retained, 45 bases long and in frame from the first base. V trim: 1 base; J trim: 2 bases; unmatched bases: 3. In Seattle, one collaborating source enrolled patients while the infection was active and tracked those patients longitudinally over the course of disease. The collaborating institutions used their own protocols to collect whole blood in K2EDTA tubes. Collaborator samples were shipped for TCRbeta analysis as frozen whole blood, isolated PBMCs, or DNA extracted from either sample type.

The source is a man aged 40-49 years with COVID-19, enrolled during active disease. This receptor chain uses TRBV11-3 and TRBJ2-3; 7 bases in the junction line up with TRBD2. The sequenced sample consisted of peripheral blood. The bases read TGTGCCAGCAGCTTAGGCCGGGACTACACAGATACGCAGTATTTT. The translation is CASSLGRDYTDTQYF.